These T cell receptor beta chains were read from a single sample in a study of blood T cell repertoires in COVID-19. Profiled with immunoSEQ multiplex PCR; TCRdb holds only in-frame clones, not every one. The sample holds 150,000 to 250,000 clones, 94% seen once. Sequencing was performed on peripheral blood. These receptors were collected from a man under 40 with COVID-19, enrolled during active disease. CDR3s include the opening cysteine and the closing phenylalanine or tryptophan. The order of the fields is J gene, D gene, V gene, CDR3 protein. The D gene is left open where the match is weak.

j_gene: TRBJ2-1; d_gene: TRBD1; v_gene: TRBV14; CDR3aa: CASRRTGKNEQFF
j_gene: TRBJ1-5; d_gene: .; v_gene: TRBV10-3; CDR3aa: CAISESRGGGGQPQHF
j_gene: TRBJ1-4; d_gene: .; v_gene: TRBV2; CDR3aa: CASSRHPGGRMELGKLFF
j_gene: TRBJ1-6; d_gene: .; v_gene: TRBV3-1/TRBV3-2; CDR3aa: CASSQEGRGYEGNSPLHF
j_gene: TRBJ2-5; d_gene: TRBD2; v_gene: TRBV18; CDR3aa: CASSPNAGGQETQYF
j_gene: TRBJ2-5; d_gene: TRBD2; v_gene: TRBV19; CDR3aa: CASSTLSGGSYQETQYF
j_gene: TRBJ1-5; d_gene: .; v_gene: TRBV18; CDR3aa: CASSAGALMPQHF
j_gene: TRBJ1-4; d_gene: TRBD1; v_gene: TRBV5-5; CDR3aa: CASRINRGTNEKLFF
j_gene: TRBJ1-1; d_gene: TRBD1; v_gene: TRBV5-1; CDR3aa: CASSGGQGWTEAFF
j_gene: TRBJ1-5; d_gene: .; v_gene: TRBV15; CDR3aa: CATSSNRDSFNQPQHF
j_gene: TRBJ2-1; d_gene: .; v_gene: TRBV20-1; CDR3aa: CSGSGGGEQFF
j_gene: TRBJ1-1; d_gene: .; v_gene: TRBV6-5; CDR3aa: CASSYSIQDTEAFF
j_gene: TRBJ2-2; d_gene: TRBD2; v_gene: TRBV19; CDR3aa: CASSIAPRGDTGELFF
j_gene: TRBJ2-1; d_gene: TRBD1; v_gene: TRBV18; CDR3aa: CASSPTGTGVNNEQFF
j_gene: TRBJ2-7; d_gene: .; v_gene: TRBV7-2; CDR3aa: CASSLDWGEDGQYF
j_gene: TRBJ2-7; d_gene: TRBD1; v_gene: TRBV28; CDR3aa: CASSLSRGLGSLNEQYF
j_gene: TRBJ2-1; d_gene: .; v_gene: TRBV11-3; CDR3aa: CASSLQRWDEQFF
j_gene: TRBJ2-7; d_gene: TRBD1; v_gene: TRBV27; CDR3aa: CASSWDSSYEQYF
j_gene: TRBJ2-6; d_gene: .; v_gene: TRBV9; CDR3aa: CASSVLGGAGANVLTF
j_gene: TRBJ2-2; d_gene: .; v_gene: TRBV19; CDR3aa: CASSTAGGTGELFF
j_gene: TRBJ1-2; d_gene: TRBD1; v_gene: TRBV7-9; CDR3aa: CASSLPRDRGRDGYTF
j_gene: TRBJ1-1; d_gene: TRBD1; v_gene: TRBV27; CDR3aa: CASSSPGGTEAFF
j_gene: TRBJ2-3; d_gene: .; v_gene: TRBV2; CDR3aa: CASSERRGTSTDTQYF
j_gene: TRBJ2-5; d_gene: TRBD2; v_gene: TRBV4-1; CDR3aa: CASSQDPTSGKTQYF
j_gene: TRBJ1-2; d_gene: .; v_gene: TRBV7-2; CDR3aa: CASSLVGRDWRGYTF
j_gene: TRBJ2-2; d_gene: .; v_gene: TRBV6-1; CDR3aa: CASSENRAGGELFF